This T cell receptor beta chain came from a study of type 1 and type 2 diabetes patients. PCR was run on genomic DNA. The TCR beta CDR3 region was amplified using 30 forward and 13 reverse primers. One entry per CDR3 protein results from TCRdb running MiXCR on the multiplex PCR reads. The sample shows fewer than 350,000 distinct CDR3 sequences, around 47% of them seen only once. CDR1 is SNHLY and CDR2 is FYNNEI in the germline V gene. The CDR3 consists of 12 residues. V trimming: 7 bases; J trimming: 3 bases; junction bases outside the gene matches: 1. The clonotype comes from a man between 18 and 35 years old with type 2 diabetes. The specimen was peripheral blood mononuclear cells (PBMCs). V gene TRBV2 combines with J gene TRBJ1-2; the match to TRBD1 covers 8 bases. The CDR3 coding sequence is TGTGCCAGCAAGGGACAGGACTATGGCTACACCTTC. It translates to CASKGQDYGYTF.